This entry lists 8 T cell receptor beta chains sequenced from one sample in a study of shared clonotypes between healthy human individuals (dated by TCRdb to 2019 to 2021). Libraries were prepared through the immunoSEQ multiplex PCR assay. TCRdb mirrors the immuneACCESS table, restricted to in-frame sequences. Some clones are absent from its copies; in checked studies, under half trace to an unresolved V gene, and the reason for the others is unknown. In this sample the table shows 2,100,000 or so clones, roughly 95% of which occur a single time. 0.1% to 0.15% of the sample is taken by the ten largest. Sample: naive CD4+ T cells sorted from blood. Interpreted using the paper, the cell subset or site label stands for: CD45RA+ positively selected. These receptors all come from a man younger than 30 in good health.

The chain recombines TRBV15 with TRBJ2-5, with 11 bases lining up with TRBD2. The J segment lost 3 bases and the V segment lost 1 base, leaving 1 base of the junction unmatched. From germline, CDR1 is LNHNV and CDR2 YYDKDF (reference sequence). The CDR3 totals 15 residues. The CDR3 here is CATSRGGLAEETQYF. CDR3 nucleotide sequence: TGTGCCACCAGCAGAGGGGGACTAGCGGAAGAGACCCAGTACTTC.

The J gene is TRBJ1-1, the V gene TRBV29-1; TRBD1 matches 9 bases. J lost 1 base, V lost 7 bases, and 4 bases had no gene match. Germline values: CDR1 SQVTM, CDR2 ANQGSEA. This CDR3 region has 13 residues. CDR3 DNA sequence: TGCAGCGGCGGGACAGGGCAGAACACTGAAGCTTTCTTT. It specifies CSGGTGQNTEAFF. The full variable domain, in which reference TRBV29-1 and TRBJ1-1 provide the parts outside the CDR3, is SAVISQKPSRDICQRGTSLTIQCQVDSQVTMMFWYRQQPGQSLTLIATANQGSEATYESGFVIDKFPISRPNLTFSTLTVSNMSPEDSSIYLCSGGTGQNTEAFFGQGTRLTVV.

The chain couples TRBV6-5 to TRBJ2-4, with D hard to call. The CDR3 has 14 residues. Germline assignment: CDR1 MNHEY and CDR2 SVGAGI. Trimming removed 2 bases from V and 7 bases from J, with 12 bases in between. CDR3 sequence (DNA): TGTGCCAGCAGTTACCTTAGCCCACCTAACATTCAGTACTTC. Protein sequence: CASSYLSPPNIQYF.

The rearrangement joins TRBV4-1 to TRBJ2-1; TRBD2 agrees at 11 bases. The CDR3 spans 16 residues. The germline V gene encodes CDR1 MGHRA and CDR2 YSYEKL. Germline trimming cut 2 bases from V and 7 bases from J; bases unmatched to any gene: 7. The CDR3 bases are TGCGCCAGCAGCCAACCGACTAGCGGGAAAGGGAATGAGCAGTTCTTC. It codes for CASSQPTSGKGNEQFF.

The chain combines TRBV18 with TRBJ1-6; D is uncertain. The CDR3 is made up of 15 amino acids. Trimming left V 2 bases short and J 5 bases short, with 10 bases between. CDR1 is KGHSH, CDR2 LQKENI, per germline. As DNA, the CDR3 is TGTGCCAGCTCACCAGTGGGTATCGATAATTCACCCCTCCACTTT. This encodes CASSPVGIDNSPLHF.

The chain uses TRBV4-1 and TRBJ1-3; possibly TRBD1 for D (5 bases). V was shortened by 5 bases and J by 4 bases, with 15 bases between the two germline ends. This CDR3 region has 15 residues. Germline CDR1 MGHRA, CDR2 YSYEKL. DNA of the CDR3: TGCGCCAGCAGCTGGAGAGAAGGGGAAGGAAACACCATATATTTT. It codes for CASSWREGEGNTIYF.

The chain couples TRBV10-3 to TRBJ2-5; TRBD1 matches at 9 bases. Trimming took 5 bases from V and 5 from J; bases not matched to a gene: 12. Germline CDR1 and CDR2: ENHRY and SYGVKD. The CDR3 extends over 16 amino acids. CDR3 in DNA: TGTGCCATCAGTACCCCGGGACAGGGAACACGGGAGACCCAGTACTTC. Protein sequence: CAISTPGQGTRETQYF.

Here the CDR3 reads CASSLGTYRGGTEAFF. In DNA form, the CDR3 reads TGTGCCAGCAGCTTAGGCACCTATCGAGGGGGCACTGAAGCTTTCTTT. The V gene is TRBV7-2, the J gene TRBJ1-1, with D possibly TRBD1 on 6 matching bases. The germline V gene encodes CDR1 SGHTA and CDR2 FQGNSA. There are 16 residues in the CDR3. The V gene lost 1 base and the J gene lost 4 bases, with 16 bases spanning the gap.